Presented here are 4 T cell receptor beta chains from one specimen sequenced in a study of blood T cell repertoires in COVID-19. Method: immunoSEQ multiplex PCR; TCRdb's copy keeps in-frame clones and lacks some. The sample carries roughly 200,000 clones, 70% to 80% recorded once. The sequenced sample was peripheral blood. The receptor set was obtained from a woman aged 40 to 50 with COVID-19, enrolled during active disease.

There are a few counts of this clone. The V and J genes are TRBV10-3 and TRBJ2-1, with TRBD2 matching 7 bases. Trimming removed 11 bases from V and 6 bases from J; junction bases left unmatched: 7. CDR1 is ENHRY, CDR2 SYGVKD, per germline. The CDR3 is made up of 12 amino acids. The CDR3 nucleotides are TGTGCCGTCAAACCTAGCGGCAATGAGCAGTTCTTC. It translates to CAVKPSGNEQFF.

The sample holds a few counts of this clone. This chain links TRBV30 with TRBJ1-4; 11 bases align to TRBD1. V trimming: 4 bases; J trimming: 0 bases; junction bases outside the gene matches: 10. The CDR3 is 18 amino acids. The germline gives CDR1 GTSNPN, CDR2 SVGIG (reference sequence). The CDR3 spells CAWTIGQGAGATNEKLFF. For the CDR3, the DNA is TGTGCCTGGACCATTGGACAGGGGGCGGGGGCAACTAATGAAAAACTGTTTTTT. Looking up the rest from reference TRBV30 and TRBJ1-4 gives the full variable domain: SQTIHQWPATLVQPVGSPLSLECTVEGTSNPNLYWYRQAAGRGLQLLFYSVGIGQISSEVPQNLSASRPQDRQFILSSKKLLLSDSGFYLCAWTIGQGAGATNEKLFFGSGTQLSVL.

The table lists this clone with many counts. The sample has other DNA sequences that encode this CDR3 too. The rearrangement links TRBV4-3 to TRBJ1-5; possibly TRBD1 for D (5 bases). The germline V and J ends were trimmed by 0 bases and 2 bases, with 11 bases remaining between them. Per the germline V gene, CDR1 is LGHNA and CDR2 is YSLEER. The CDR3 has 16 amino acids. The CDR3 loop is CASSQDLRGGNQPQHF. The CDR3 DNA reads as TGCGCCAGCAGCCAAGATCTTAGGGGTGGCAATCAGCCCCAGCATTTT.

The genes are TRBV25-1 and TRBJ1-2, with D possibly being TRBD1 (5 bases). There are 12 residues in the CDR3. CDR1 MGHDK and CDR2 SYGVNS come from the germline V gene. Trimming shortened V by 4 bases and J by 7 bases, and 10 bases separated the two germline ends. CDR3 residues: CASSGAGGGYTF. The CDR3 bases are TGTGCCAGCAGTGGGGCCGGGGGTGGCTACACCTTC.